A single sample gave rise to the 31 T cell receptor beta chains below, sequenced in a study of blood T cell repertoires in COVID-19. This table comes from immunoSEQ multiplex PCR, and its TCRdb copy is limited to in-frame clones, with some not included. This repertoire shows about 270,000 clones, about nine tenths found once; its top ten account for 4.1%. The sequencing sample was made of PBMCs or T cells enriched from blood (not recorded which). The receptors here all came from a woman under 40 with acute COVID-19.

The J gene is TRBJ2-7, the V gene TRBV28; TRBD1 aligns across 9 bases. Germline-derived CDR1 and CDR2 are MDHEN and SYDVKM. CDR3 length: 16 amino acids. V was clipped by 7 bases and J by 2 bases; unmatched bases: 12. The DNA for the CDR3 is TGTGCCAGCACCCCCCTTGCCGGGACAGGGACCTACGAGCAGTACTTC. Its protein product is CASTPLAGTGTYEQYF.

The chain joins TRBV6-5 to TRBJ2-7; TRBD1 matches at 9 bases. The CDR3 loop spans 12 amino acids. Germline V lookup: CDR1 MNHEY, CDR2 SVGAGI. Trimming at V came to 8 bases and at J to 6 bases, leaving 5 bases not matched to a gene. CDR3 sequence reads: CASGTGISEQYF. CDR3 bases: TGTGCCAGCGGGACAGGGATCTCCGAGCAGTACTTC.

The gene calls are TRBV28 and TRBJ1-2, with no clear D. The CDR3 spans 13 residues. V gave up 3 bases and J gave up 8 bases, with 13 bases separating them. The germline V gene encodes CDR1 MDHEN and CDR2 SYDVKM. CDR3 in amino acids: CASSFEVIGGYTF. Written as DNA, the CDR3 is TGTGCCAGCAGTTTCGAGGTGATTGGGGGCTACACCTTC.

As regards this clone: The same CDR3 can be traced to other DNA sequences in this sample. V gene TRBV3-1 (or the pseudogene TRBV3-2) combines with J gene TRBJ2-1, with TRBD2 matching over 11 bases. Germline V lookup: CDR1 LGHDT, CDR2 YNNKEL (reference sequence). V lost 1 base and J lost 1; bases outside the gene matches: 3. CDR3 length: 17 amino acids. Here the CDR3 reads CASSQGLAGGSYNEQFF. As DNA, the CDR3 is TGTGCCAGCAGCCAAGGGCTAGCGGGAGGTTCCTACAATGAGCAGTTCTTC.

This CDR3 is CASSLLAEGTDTQYF. The CDR3 DNA reads TGTGCCAGCAGTTTACTAGCGGAGGGCACAGATACGCAGTATTTT. The chain recombines TRBV27 with TRBJ2-3; 7 positions agree with TRBD2. V was clipped by 2 bases and J by 1 base; unmatched bases: 3. Germline V lookup: CDR1 MNHEY, CDR2 SMNVEV (reference sequence). CDR3 length equals 15 residues.

This chain uses TRBV7-8 with TRBJ2-5, with no clear D. Trimming cost V 1 base and J 4 bases, with 10 bases left between them. The CDR3 is 14 residues long. Germline-derived CDR1 and CDR2 are SGHVS and FQNEAQ. The CDR3 region has the DNA TGTGCCAGCAGCTTAGTTTCAGTAACAGAGACCCAGTACTTC. Protein sequence: CASSLVSVTETQYF.

The chain recombines TRBV29-1 with TRBJ2-1; 11 nucleotides agree with TRBD2. J lost 8 bases, V lost 0 bases, and 3 bases had no gene match. Germline lookup yields CDR1 SQVTM and CDR2 ANQGSEA. The CDR3 has 14 residues. CDR3 in amino acids: CSVEDGTSGDEQFF. CDR3 coding DNA: TGCAGCGTTGAAGATGGGACTAGCGGTGATGAGCAGTTCTTC.

This CDR3 reads CASSLKAVEDEQFF. CDR3 DNA sequence: TGCGCCAGCAGCTTGAAAGCGGTGGAGGATGAGCAGTTCTTC. This chain joins TRBV5-1 and TRBJ2-1, with D possibly being TRBD2 (5 bases). Germline-derived CDR1 and CDR2 are SGHRS and YFSETQ. Trimming took 1 base from V and 8 from J, leaving 13 bases between them. The CDR3 covers 14 residues.

This clone was detected only a few times. This chain joins TRBV14 and TRBJ2-7; the D is unclear. The germline CDR1 and CDR2 sequences are SGHDN and FVKESK. The CDR3 is 16 amino acids. V lost 1 base, J lost 3 bases, and 16 bases lay in between. The CDR3 loop is CASSQGGSPSFYEQYF. CDR3 in DNA: TGTGCCAGCAGCCAAGGCGGTAGTCCCTCCTTCTACGAGCAGTACTTC.

This clone was recorded a few times. The V and J genes are TRBV5-1 and TRBJ2-3, with D tentatively TRBD2 (6 bases). This CDR3 is built from 14 residues. V was pared by 3 bases and J by 6 bases, with 14 bases between. The germline V gene encodes CDR1 SGHRS and CDR2 YFSETQ. The CDR3 DNA reads TGCGCCAGCAGCTCGGGGGACTCGCGGGATACGCAGTATTTT. Protein product: CASSSGDSRDTQYF. Based on the CDR3 plus reference TRBV5-1 and TRBJ2-3, the full variable domain is KAGVTQTPRYLIKTRGQQVTLSCSPISGHRSVSWYQQTPGQGLQFLFEYFSETQRNKGNFPGRFSGRQFSNSRSEMNVSTLELGDSALYLCASSSGDSRDTQYFGPGTRLTVL.

This chain uses TRBV27 with TRBJ2-3, with 9 positions matching TRBD1. J was trimmed by 5 bases and V by 5 bases; bases with no gene match: 5. Germline lookup yields CDR1 MNHEY and CDR2 SMNVEV (reference sequence). The CDR3 spans 14 residues. CDR3 bases: TGTGCCAGCAGTCCACAGGGGGCGCGAGATACGCAGTATTTT. Its translation is CASSPQGARDTQYF.

CDR3 coding DNA: TGTGCCAGCTCACCCCAGGGGGCGCATAACAATCAGCCCCAGCATTTT. Protein product: CASSPQGAHNNQPQHF. The chain has TRBV18 and TRBJ1-5; 8 bases fit TRBD1. The CDR3 contains 16 residues. Germline values: CDR1 KGHSH, CDR2 LQKENI. V trimming: 3 bases; J trimming: 3 bases; junction bases outside the gene matches: 7.

The genes are TRBV24-1 and TRBJ2-1; TRBD1 matches at 7 bases. This CDR3 spans 17 amino acids. In germline, CDR1 is KGHDR, CDR2 SFDVKD. J was trimmed by 3 bases and V by 2 bases; bases with no gene match: 9. CDR3 residues: CATSDWGTDGVYNEQFF. DNA for the CDR3: TGTGCCACCAGTGATTGGGGGACAGATGGGGTCTACAATGAGCAGTTCTTC.

The rearrangement joins TRBV3-1 (or the pseudogene TRBV3-2) to TRBJ2-1; TRBD1 is a possible D gene (6 bases). Germline values: CDR1 LGHDT, CDR2 YNNKEL (reference sequence). V dropped 5 bases and J dropped 8 bases, with 13 bases sitting between them. The CDR3 contains 13 residues. CDR3 sequence: CASSTTQGHEQFF. As DNA, the CDR3 is TGTGCCAGCAGCACGACACAGGGCCATGAGCAGTTCTTC.

J is TRBJ2-1 and V is TRBV4-2; weak D call: TRBD2 (6 bases). This CDR3 contains 15 residues. Germline V gives CDR1 LGHNA, CDR2 YNFKEQ. The germline V and J ends were trimmed by 4 bases and 5 bases, with 15 bases remaining between them. The CDR3 loop reads CASSPSPAGNNEQFF. The CDR3 DNA follows: TGTGCCAGCAGCCCGTCTCCAGCGGGTAACAATGAGCAGTTCTTC.

The chain is built from TRBV28 and TRBJ2-1, with D maybe TRBD2 (5 bases). The CDR3 has 15 amino acids. Germline V lookup: CDR1 MDHEN, CDR2 SYDVKM. Trimming stripped 2 bases from V and 0 bases from J, with 8 bases between. In DNA, the CDR3 is TGTGCCAGCAGTTTAGCGGGTAGCTCCTACAATGAGCAGTTCTTC. It specifies CASSLAGSSYNEQFF.

The V and J genes are TRBV4-2 and TRBJ1-1; D is possibly TRBD1 (5 bases). V was clipped by 1 base and J by 4 bases, with 10 bases between them. The length of the CDR3 is 14 residues. Germline V gene data show CDR1 as LGHNA and CDR2 as YNFKEQ. The CDR3 DNA reads as TGTGCCAGCAGCCAAGGGCTCAGGGCCACTGAAGCTTTCTTT. Protein sequence: CASSQGLRATEAFF.

This clone has only one observation. This sequence joins TRBV4-1 and TRBJ1-4, with TRBD1 identical over 8 bases. V gave up 0 bases and J gave up 5 bases; unmatched junction bases: 8. The germline gives CDR1 MGHRA, CDR2 YSYEKL. The CDR3 runs to 17 residues. The CDR3 DNA is TGCGCCAGCAGCCAAGATGCGCCAGGGGGCAAGAATGAAAAACTGTTTTTT. It translates to CASSQDAPGGKNEKLFF.

The V call is TRBV2, the J call TRBJ1-2; 7 positions match TRBD1. Per the germline V gene, CDR1 is SNHLY and CDR2 is FYNNEI. J lost 4 bases, V lost 6 bases, and 8 bases had no gene match. The CDR3 runs 14 residues. The CDR3 DNA reads as TGTGCCAGCAGCGGGGGACAGCCTCCCTATGGCTACACCTTC. Its protein is CASSGGQPPYGYTF.

The J gene is TRBJ2-7, the V gene TRBV24-1, with TRBD1 matching over 9 bases. The CDR3 sequence is 15 residues long. V lost 2 bases, J lost 3 bases, and 4 bases stayed unmatched. CDR1 and CDR2 from the germline V gene are KGHDR and SFDVKD. CDR3 region: CATSDSTGGNYEQYF. CDR3 coding DNA: TGTGCCACCAGTGATTCGACAGGGGGAAACTACGAGCAGTACTTC.

The J gene is TRBJ1-2, the V gene TRBV5-6; perhaps TRBD1 as D (5 bases). Germline V CDR1 and CDR2: SGHDT, YYEEEE. The length of the CDR3 is 14 residues. V was trimmed by 4 bases and J by 8 bases, leaving 18 bases between them. CDR3 coding DNA: TGTGCCAGCAGCCAGGACATAGGGCCCCGAGGCTACACCTTC. Translating gives CASSQDIGPRGYTF.

The sample holds a few counts of this clone. This chain connects TRBV7-3 to TRBJ2-1; the match to TRBD2 covers 12 bases. The CDR3 totals 16 residues. The junction had 10 bases not matched to a gene; V was cut back by 4 bases and J by 9 bases. Per germline, CDR1 SGHTA and CDR2 FQGTGA. DNA of the CDR3: TGTGCCAGCAGCTACAACCAGGGACTAGCGGGCGGTGAGCAGTTCTTC. It specifies CASSYNQGLAGGEQFF. The whole variable domain, filled in from reference TRBV7-3 and TRBJ2-1, reads GAGVSQTPSNKVTEKGKYVELRCDPISGHTALYWYRQSLGQGPEFLIYFQGTGAADDSGLPNDRFFAVRPEGSVSTLKIQRTERGDSAVYLCASSYNQGLAGGEQFFGPGTRLTVL.

V usage is TRBV30 and J usage is TRBJ1-5; 8 nucleotides match TRBD1. The CDR3 extends over 13 amino acids. Trimming at V came to 5 bases and at J to 3 bases, leaving 3 bases not matched to a gene. CDR1 is GTSNPN, CDR2 SVGIG, per germline (reference sequence). DNA of the CDR3: TGTGCCTGGGGGACAGGCAACAATCAGCCCCAGCATTTT. Its protein is CAWGTGNNQPQHF.

In this sample, this clone turned up once. This chain connects TRBV28 to TRBJ2-7; a possible D gene is TRBD2 (5 bases). The ends were cut back, 3 bases at V and 6 bases at J, with 30 bases in the middle. The CDR3 spans 19 residues. Looked up from germline, CDR1 is MDHEN and CDR2 is SYDVKM. CDR3 loop: CASSFEAWSGEPGMGEQYF. In nucleotides, the CDR3 is TGTGCCAGCAGTTTTGAGGCATGGTCAGGCGAGCCCGGGATGGGCGAGCAGTACTTC.

The chain is built from TRBV18 and TRBJ1-5; 9 bases agree with TRBD1. Trimming cost V 3 bases and J 3 bases; bases outside gene matches: 6. In germline, CDR1 is KGHSH, CDR2 LQKENI. There are 16 residues in the CDR3. The CDR3 sequence is CASSPSTGGFNQPQHF. DNA of the CDR3: TGTGCCAGCTCACCGTCGACAGGGGGTTTCAATCAGCCCCAGCATTTT.

This chain connects TRBV27 to TRBJ1-1, with D unresolved. The CDR3 has 13 amino acids. The V end was cut by 3 bases, the J end by 11 bases, with 16 bases between. The germline gives CDR1 MNHEY, CDR2 SMNVEV (reference sequence). The CDR3 reads CASSFGPIREAFF. The CDR3 region has the DNA TGTGCCAGCAGTTTCGGACCGATCCGGGAGGCTTTCTTT.

V usage is TRBV28 and J usage is TRBJ1-2; 11 bases align to TRBD1. The V segment lost 6 bases and the J segment 8 bases; nucleotides outside the gene matches: 5. Looked up from germline, CDR1 is MDHEN and CDR2 is SYDVKM. CDR3 length: 13 residues. The CDR3: CASSLGTGGGYTF. For the CDR3, the DNA is TGTGCCAGCAGCCTTGGGACAGGGGGGGGCTACACCTTC.

The chain joins TRBV2 to TRBJ2-7; 9 bases agree with TRBD2. Germline V lookup: CDR1 SNHLY, CDR2 FYNNEI. The CDR3 is made up of 15 amino acids. Trimming took 5 bases from V and 6 from J; bases not matched to a gene: 11. For the CDR3, the DNA is TGTGCCAGCAGTCGCCTCGCTAGCGGGATTCTCGAGCAGTACTTC. Translation gives CASSRLASGILEQYF.

This clone has just a few counts. V usage is TRBV6-5 and J usage is TRBJ1-5, with D possibly matching TRBD1 (5 bases). This CDR3 contains 16 residues. CDR1 is MNHEY, CDR2 SVGAGI, per germline. Trimming cost V 4 bases and J 4 bases, with 17 bases left between them. CDR3 bases: TGTGCCAGCAGTTCTCAGGCCGGGGGAGGGAATCAGCCCCAGCATTTT. It translates to CASSSQAGGGNQPQHF.

CDR3 DNA: TGTGCCAGCAGGAGTGGACAGGGGACAGATACGCAGTATTTT. It codes for CASRSGQGTDTQYF. The rearrangement uses TRBV25-1 and TRBJ2-3; 9 bases line up with TRBD1. The V segment lost 6 bases and the J segment 3 bases; nucleotides outside the gene matches: 4. The CDR3 is 14 amino acids. Germline CDR1 is MGHDK and CDR2 is SYGVNS.

V is TRBV5-1 and J is TRBJ2-7; perhaps TRBD1 as D (5 bases). The CDR3 contains 15 residues. Germline CDR1 and CDR2: SGHRS and YFSETQ. V was pared by 0 bases and J by 4 bases, with 14 bases between. The CDR3 coding sequence is TGCGCCAGCAGCTTGGCCGTTGGACACCTTTACGAGCAGTACTTC. It specifies CASSLAVGHLYEQYF.